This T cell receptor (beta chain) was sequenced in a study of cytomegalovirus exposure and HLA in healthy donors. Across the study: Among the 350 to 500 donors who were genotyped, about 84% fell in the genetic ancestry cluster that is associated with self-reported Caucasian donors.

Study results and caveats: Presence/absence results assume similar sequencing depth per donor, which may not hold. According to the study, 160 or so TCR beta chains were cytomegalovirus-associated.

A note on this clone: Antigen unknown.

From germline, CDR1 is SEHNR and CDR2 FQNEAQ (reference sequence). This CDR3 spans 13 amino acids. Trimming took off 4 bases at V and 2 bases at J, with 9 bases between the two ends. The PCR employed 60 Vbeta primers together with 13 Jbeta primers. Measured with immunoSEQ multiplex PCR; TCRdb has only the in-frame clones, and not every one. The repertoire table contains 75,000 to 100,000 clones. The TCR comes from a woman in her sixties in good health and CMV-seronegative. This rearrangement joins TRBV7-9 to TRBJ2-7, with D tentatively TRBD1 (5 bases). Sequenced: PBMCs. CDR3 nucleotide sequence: TGTGCCAGCAGCTGGACAATGACCTACGAGCAGTACTTC. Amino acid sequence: CASSWTMTYEQYF.